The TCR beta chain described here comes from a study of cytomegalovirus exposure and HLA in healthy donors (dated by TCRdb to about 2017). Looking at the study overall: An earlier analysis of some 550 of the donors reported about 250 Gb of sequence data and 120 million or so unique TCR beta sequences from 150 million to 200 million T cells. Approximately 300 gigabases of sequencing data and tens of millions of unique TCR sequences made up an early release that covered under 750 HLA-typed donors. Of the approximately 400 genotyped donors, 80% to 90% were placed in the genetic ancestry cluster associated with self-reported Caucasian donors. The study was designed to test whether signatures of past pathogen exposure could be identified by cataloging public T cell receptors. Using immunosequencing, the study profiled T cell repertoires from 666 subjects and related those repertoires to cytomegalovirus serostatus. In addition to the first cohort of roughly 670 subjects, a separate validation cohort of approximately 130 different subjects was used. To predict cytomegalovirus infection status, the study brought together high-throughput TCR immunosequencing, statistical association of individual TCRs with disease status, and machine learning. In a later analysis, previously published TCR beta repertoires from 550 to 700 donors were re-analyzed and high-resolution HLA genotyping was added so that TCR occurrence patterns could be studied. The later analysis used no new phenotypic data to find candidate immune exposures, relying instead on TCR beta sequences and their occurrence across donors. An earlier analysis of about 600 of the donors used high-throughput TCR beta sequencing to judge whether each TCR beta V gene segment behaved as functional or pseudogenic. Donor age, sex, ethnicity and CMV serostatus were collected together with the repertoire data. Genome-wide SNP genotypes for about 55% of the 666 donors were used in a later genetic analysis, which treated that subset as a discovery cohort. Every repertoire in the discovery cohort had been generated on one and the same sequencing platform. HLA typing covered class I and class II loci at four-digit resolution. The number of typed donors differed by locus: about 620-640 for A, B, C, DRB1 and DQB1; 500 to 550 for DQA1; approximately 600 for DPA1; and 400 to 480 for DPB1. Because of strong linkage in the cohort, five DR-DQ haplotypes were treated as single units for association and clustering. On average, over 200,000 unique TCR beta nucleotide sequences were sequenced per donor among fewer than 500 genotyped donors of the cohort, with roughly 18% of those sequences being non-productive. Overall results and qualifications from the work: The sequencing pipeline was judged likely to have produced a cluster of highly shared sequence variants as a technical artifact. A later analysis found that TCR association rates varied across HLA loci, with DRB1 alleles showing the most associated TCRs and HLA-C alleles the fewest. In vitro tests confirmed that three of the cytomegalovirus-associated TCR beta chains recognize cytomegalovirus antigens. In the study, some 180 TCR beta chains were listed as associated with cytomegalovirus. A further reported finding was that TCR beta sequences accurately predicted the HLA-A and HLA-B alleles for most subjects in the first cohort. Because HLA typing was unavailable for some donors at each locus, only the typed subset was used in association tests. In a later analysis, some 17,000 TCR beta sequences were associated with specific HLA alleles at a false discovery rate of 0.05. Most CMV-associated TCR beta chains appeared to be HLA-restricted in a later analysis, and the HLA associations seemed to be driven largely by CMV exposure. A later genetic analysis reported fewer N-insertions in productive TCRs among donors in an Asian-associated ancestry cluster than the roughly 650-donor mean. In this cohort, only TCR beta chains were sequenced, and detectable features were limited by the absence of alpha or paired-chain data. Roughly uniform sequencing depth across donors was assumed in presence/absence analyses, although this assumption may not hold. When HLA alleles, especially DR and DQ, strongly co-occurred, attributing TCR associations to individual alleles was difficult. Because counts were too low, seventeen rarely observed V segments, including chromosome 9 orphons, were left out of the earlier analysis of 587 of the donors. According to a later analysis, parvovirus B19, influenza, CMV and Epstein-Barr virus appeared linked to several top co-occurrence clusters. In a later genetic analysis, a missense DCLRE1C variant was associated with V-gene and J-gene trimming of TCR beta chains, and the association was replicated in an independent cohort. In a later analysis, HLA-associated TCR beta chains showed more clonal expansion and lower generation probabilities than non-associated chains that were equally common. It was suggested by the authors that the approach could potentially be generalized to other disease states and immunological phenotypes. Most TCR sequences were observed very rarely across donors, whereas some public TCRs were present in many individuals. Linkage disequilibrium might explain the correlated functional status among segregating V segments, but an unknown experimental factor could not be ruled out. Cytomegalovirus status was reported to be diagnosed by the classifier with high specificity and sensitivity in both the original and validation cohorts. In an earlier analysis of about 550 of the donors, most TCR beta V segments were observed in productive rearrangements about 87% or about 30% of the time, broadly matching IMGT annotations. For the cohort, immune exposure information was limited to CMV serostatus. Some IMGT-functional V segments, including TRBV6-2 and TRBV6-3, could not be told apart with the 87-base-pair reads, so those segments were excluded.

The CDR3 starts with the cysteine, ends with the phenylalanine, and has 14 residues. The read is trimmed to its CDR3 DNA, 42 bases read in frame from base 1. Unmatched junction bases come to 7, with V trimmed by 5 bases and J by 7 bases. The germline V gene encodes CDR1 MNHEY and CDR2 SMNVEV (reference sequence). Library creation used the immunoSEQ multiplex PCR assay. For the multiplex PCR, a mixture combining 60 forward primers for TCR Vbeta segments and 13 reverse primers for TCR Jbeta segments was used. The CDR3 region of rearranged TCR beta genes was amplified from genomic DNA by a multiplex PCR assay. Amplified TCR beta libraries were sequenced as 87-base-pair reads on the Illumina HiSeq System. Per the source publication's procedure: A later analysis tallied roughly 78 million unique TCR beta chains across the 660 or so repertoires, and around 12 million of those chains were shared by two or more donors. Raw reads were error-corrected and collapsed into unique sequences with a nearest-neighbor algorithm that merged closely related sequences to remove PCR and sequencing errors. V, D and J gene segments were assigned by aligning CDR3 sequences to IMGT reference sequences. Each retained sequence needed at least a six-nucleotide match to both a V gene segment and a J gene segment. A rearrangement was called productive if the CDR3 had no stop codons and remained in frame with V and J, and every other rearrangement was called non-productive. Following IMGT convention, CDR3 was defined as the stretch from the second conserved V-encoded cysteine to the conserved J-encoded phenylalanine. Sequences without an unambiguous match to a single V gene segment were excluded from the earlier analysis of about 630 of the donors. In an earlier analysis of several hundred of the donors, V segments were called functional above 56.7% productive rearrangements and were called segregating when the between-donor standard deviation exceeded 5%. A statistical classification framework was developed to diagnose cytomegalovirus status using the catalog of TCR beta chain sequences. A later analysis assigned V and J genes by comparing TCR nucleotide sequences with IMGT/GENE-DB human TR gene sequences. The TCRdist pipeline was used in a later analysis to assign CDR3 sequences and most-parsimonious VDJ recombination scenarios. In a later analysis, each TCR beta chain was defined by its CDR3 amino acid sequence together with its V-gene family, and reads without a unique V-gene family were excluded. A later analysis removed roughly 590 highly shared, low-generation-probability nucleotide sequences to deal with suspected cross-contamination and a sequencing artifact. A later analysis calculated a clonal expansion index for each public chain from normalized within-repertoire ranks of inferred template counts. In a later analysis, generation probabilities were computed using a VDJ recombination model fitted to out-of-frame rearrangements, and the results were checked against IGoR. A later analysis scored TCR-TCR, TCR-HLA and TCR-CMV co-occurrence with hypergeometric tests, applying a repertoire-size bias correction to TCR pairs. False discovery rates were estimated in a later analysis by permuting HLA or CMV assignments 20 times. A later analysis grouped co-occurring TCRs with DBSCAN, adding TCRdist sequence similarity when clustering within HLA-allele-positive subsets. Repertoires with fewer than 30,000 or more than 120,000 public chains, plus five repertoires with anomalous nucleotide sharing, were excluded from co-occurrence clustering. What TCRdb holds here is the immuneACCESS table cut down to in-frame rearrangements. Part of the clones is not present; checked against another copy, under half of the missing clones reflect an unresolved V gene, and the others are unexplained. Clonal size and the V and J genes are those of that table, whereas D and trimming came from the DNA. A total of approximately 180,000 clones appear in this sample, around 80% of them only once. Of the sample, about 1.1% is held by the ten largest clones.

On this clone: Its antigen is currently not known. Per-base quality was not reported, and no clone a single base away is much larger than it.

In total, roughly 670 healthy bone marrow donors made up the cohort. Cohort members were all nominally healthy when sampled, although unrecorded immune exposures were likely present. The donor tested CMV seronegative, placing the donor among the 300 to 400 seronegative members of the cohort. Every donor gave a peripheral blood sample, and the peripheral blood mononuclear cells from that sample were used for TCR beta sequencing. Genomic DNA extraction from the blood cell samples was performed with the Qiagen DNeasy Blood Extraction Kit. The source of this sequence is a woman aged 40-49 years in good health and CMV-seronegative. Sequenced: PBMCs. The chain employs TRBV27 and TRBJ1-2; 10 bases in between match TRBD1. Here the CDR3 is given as CASSAGQGRGGYTF. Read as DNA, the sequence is TGTGCCAGCAGTGCGGGACAGGGGCGCGGTGGCTACACCTTC.